This entry lists 27 T cell receptor beta chains sequenced from one sample in a study of T cell repertoires in cytomegalovirus infection. TCRdb analysed the reads with MiXCR anew, one entry per CDR3 protein. The profile shows hundreds of thousands of distinct CDR3 sequences, roughly a quarter of them singletons. The sample taken for sequencing was CD8+ T cells from PBMCs. The receptors were gathered from a human donor in good health (CMV status not recorded). Some clones in this sample may be carry-over from other donors' samples.

The chain carries TRBV19 and TRBJ1-5; D call uncertain. V was trimmed by 8 bases and J by 2 bases, leaving 7 bases between them. The CDR3 loop spans 12 amino acids. The germline gives CDR1 LNHDA, CDR2 SQIVND (reference sequence). The CDR3 spells CASGSGNQPQHF. The DNA for the CDR3 is TGTGCCAGTGGGTCGGGCAATCAGCCCCAGCATTTT. Complete variable domain (other parts from reference TRBV19 and TRBJ1-5): DGGITQSPKYLFRKEGQNVTLSCEQNLNHDAMYWYRQDPGQGLRLIYYSQIVNDFQKGDIAEGYSVSREKKESFPLTVTSAQKNPTAFYLCASGSGNQPQHFGDGTRLSIL.

This chain uses TRBV6-2 or TRBV6-3 with TRBJ1-2, with D uncertain. V was clipped by 6 bases and J by 1 base, with 12 bases between them. The CDR3 runs 14 residues. Germline loops: CDR1 MNHEY, CDR2 SVGEGT. For the CDR3, the DNA is TGTGCCAGCAGGACGCCCAGTCTTAACTATGGCTACACCTTC. Translated, it gives CASRTPSLNYGYTF.

The chain links TRBV5-1 to TRBJ1-4; D is ambiguous. V lost 0 bases to trimming and J lost 7 bases, with 7 bases between them. Germline CDR1 and CDR2: SGHRS and YFSETQ. CDR3 length equals 13 residues. The CDR3: CASSLESGEKLFF. CDR3 DNA sequence: TGCGCCAGCAGCTTGGAGTCGGGTGAAAAACTGTTTTTT.

This clonotype was counted ten times or more. The chain is built from TRBV12-3 or TRBV12-4 and TRBJ2-7; 7 positions agree with TRBD1. The CDR3 extends over 12 amino acids. With 6 bases clipped from V and 3 bases from J, the junction kept 2 bases outside the gene matches. CDR3 loop: CASSRDSYEQYF. CDR3 DNA: TGTGCCAGCAGCCGGGACAGCTACGAGCAGTACTTC.

This clonotype was counted between two and nine times. The gene calls are TRBV6-6 and TRBJ2-5; 7 positions match TRBD2. The germline V gene encodes CDR1 MNHNY and CDR2 SVGAGI (reference sequence). There are 15 residues in the CDR3. J gave up 1 base and V 2 bases, and 4 bases lay outside the gene matches. CDR3 loop: CASSYAGGGQETQYF. In DNA form, the CDR3 reads TGTGCCAGCAGTTACGCTGGGGGGGGCCAAGAGACCCAGTACTTC.

Points on this clonotype: Being one base from a much bigger clone, this may be a read error. J is TRBJ1-3 and V is TRBV7-2; D is ambiguous. The CDR3 has 13 residues. CDR1 is SGHTA, CDR2 FQGNSA, per germline. This CDR3 is CVSSWVDGNTIYF. The CDR3 coding sequence is TGTGTCAGCAGCTGGGTGGATGGAAACACCATATATTTT. Together with reference TRBV7-2 and TRBJ1-3, the CDR3 gives the full variable domain: GAGVSQSPSNKVTEKGKDVELRCDPISGHTALYWYRQSLGQGLEFLIYFQGNSAPDKSGLPSDRFSAERTGGSVSTLTIQRTQQEDSAVYLCVSSWVDGNTIYFGEGSWLTVV.

This clonotype has only one observation. Since a much larger clone is just one base distant, this may be a read error. The chain carries TRBV12-3 or TRBV12-4 and TRBJ2-7; no definite D call. The CDR3 spans 15 residues. CDR3 in amino acids: CAGSPGSYELSKQYF. In DNA, the CDR3 is TGTGCCGGCAGCCCCGGAAGTTACGAGCTGTCTAAGCAGTACTTC.

The chain is built from TRBV20-1 and TRBJ2-1, with TRBD2 matching 10 bases. V was pared by 5 bases and J by 7 bases, with 5 bases of the junction left unmatched. CDR1 is DFQATT, CDR2 SNEGSKA, per germline (reference sequence). This CDR3 is built from 13 residues. The CDR3, as DNA: TGCAGTGCTTCACTAGCGGGGTATAATGAGCAGTTCTTC. It encodes CSASLAGYNEQFF.

This clonotype has a handful of counts. The chain joins TRBV19 to TRBJ1-1; no clear D. The V gene lost 3 bases and the J gene lost 3 bases, with 11 bases spanning the gap. This CDR3 comprises 14 residues. Germline V gene data show CDR1 as LNHDA and CDR2 as SQIVND (reference sequence). CDR3 loop: CASSILRVDTEAFF. The CDR3, as DNA: TGTGCCAGTAGTATTCTGAGGGTCGACACTGAAGCTTTCTTT.

The chain combines TRBV6-2 or TRBV6-3 with TRBJ1-5, with D perhaps TRBD1 (6 bases). Germline values: CDR1 MNHEY, CDR2 SVGEGT. Trimming removed 8 bases at V and 1 base at J, with 12 bases between. This CDR3 contains 14 residues. The CDR3 loop reads CASQGIESNQPQHF. The CDR3 region has the DNA TGTGCCAGCCAGGGGATAGAAAGCAATCAGCCCCAGCATTTT.

This clonotype was seen a few times. This chain links TRBV6-2 or TRBV6-3 with TRBJ1-1; weak D call: TRBD1 (5 bases). V dropped 8 bases and J dropped 4 bases, with 14 bases sitting between them. The CDR3 has 13 residues. The germline CDR1 and CDR2 sequences are MNHEY and SVGEGT. This chain's CDR3 is CASDEGPTTEAFF. The CDR3 region has the DNA TGTGCCAGCGACGAGGGGCCGACCACTGAAGCTTTCTTT.

This clonotype was counted between two and nine times. This chain connects TRBV6-2 or TRBV6-3 to TRBJ2-3, with a tentative D call TRBD2 (6 bases). V was cut by 4 bases and J by 2 bases, with 13 bases left in between. From germline, CDR1 is MNHEY and CDR2 SVGEGT. The CDR3 spans 15 residues. The CDR3 DNA reads as TGTGCCAGCAGTTCTCCGGGACTTTCCACAGATACGCAGTATTTT. It encodes CASSSPGLSTDTQYF.

The J gene is TRBJ2-7, the V gene TRBV7-9; 8 positions agree with TRBD1. Trimming removed 4 bases from V and 2 bases from J; junction bases left unmatched: 19. CDR1 SEHNR and CDR2 FQNEAQ come from the germline V gene (reference sequence). This CDR3 is 19 amino acids long. The CDR3 spells CASSSSVYATGQGPYEQYF. The CDR3 DNA follows: TGTGCCAGCAGCTCCTCCGTCTACGCGACAGGACAGGGACCCTACGAGCAGTACTTC.

The chain joins TRBV20-1 to TRBJ1-4; the match to TRBD1 covers 7 bases. Germline-derived CDR1 and CDR2 are DFQATT and SNEGSKA (reference sequence). V dropped 7 bases and J dropped 5; count of bases not matched to a gene: 7. This CDR3 has 13 amino acids. This CDR3 is CSGIGTENEKLFF. In nucleotides, the CDR3 is TGCAGTGGTATCGGGACAGAGAATGAAAAACTGTTTTTT.

V is TRBV20-1 and J is TRBJ2-1; 7 positions agree with TRBD1. The CDR3 runs to 15 residues. CDR1 is DFQATT, CDR2 SNEGSKA, per germline (reference sequence). V gave up 2 bases and J gave up 5 bases; unmatched junction bases: 9. CDR3 amino acids: CSARFGDRADNEQFF. The DNA of the CDR3 is TGCAGTGCTAGATTTGGGGACAGAGCTGACAATGAGCAGTTCTTC.

The chain joins TRBV2 to TRBJ2-1; a possible D gene is TRBD2 (5 bases). The CDR3 covers 17 residues. In germline, CDR1 is SNHLY, CDR2 FYNNEI. Trimming stripped 1 base from V and 1 base from J, with 14 bases between. CDR3 nucleotides: TGTGCCAGCAGTGAAGGAATCAGCGGTCCTTCCTACAATGAGCAGTTCTTC. Its translation is CASSEGISGPSYNEQFF.

This clonotype has ten or more counts. J is TRBJ2-1 and V is TRBV29-1, with a tentative D call TRBD1 (6 bases). V was shortened by 1 base and J by 7 bases, with 17 bases between the two germline ends. The germline CDR1 and CDR2 sequences are SQVTM and ANQGSEA. The CDR3 runs to 15 residues. The DNA of the CDR3 is TGCAGCGTTGAAGTCGAAACAGGGCATGGGAATGAGCAGTTCTTC. It yields the protein CSVEVETGHGNEQFF.

Many counts were recorded for this clonotype. The V and J genes are TRBV12-3 or TRBV12-4 and TRBJ2-1; 7 bases match TRBD2. The CDR3 is 14 residues long. J was trimmed by 1 base and V by 7 bases; bases with no gene match: 4. CDR3 loop: CASIPGGSYNEQFF. Here the CDR3 DNA reads TGTGCCAGCATCCCGGGGGGATCCTACAATGAGCAGTTCTTC.

On this clonotype itself: A single base separates this from a much larger clone, so it may be a read error. The chain links TRBV12-3 or TRBV12-4 to TRBJ1-5, with a possible D match to TRBD1 (6 bases). The CDR3 runs to 17 residues. The ends were cut back, 2 bases at V and 3 bases at J, with 17 bases in the middle. CDR3 sequence: CASSLSPRGYNNQPQHF. CDR3 DNA: TGTGCCAGCAGTTTAAGCCCCAGGGGATATAACAATCAGCCCCAGCATTTT.

Only a few counts were recorded for this clonotype. The chain recombines TRBV7-9 with TRBJ1-1; D is unclear. The CDR3 consists of 13 residues. V was cut by 5 bases and J by 5 bases, with 12 bases left in between. From germline, CDR1 is SEHNR and CDR2 FQNEAQ (reference sequence). CDR3 coding DNA: TGTGCCAGCAGCCCCCTTGTGGATACTGAAGCTTTCTTT. Its protein is CASSPLVDTEAFF.

This clonotype was found a few times. This chain uses TRBV9 with TRBJ1-1; D perhaps matches TRBD1 (5 bases). The CDR3 runs 15 residues. V gave up 3 bases and J gave up 1 base, with 13 bases separating them. The germline gives CDR1 SGDLS, CDR2 YYNGEE. The CDR3 nucleotides are TGTGCCAGCAGCGGCCGCGGGGGACGGAACACTGAAGCTTTCTTT. As protein: CASSGRGGRNTEAFF. Looking up the rest from reference TRBV9 and TRBJ1-1 gives the full variable domain: DSGVTQTPKHLITATGQRVTLRCSPRSGDLSVYWYQQSLDQGLQFLIQYYNGEERAKGNILERFSAQQFPDLHSELNLSSLELGDSALYFCASSGRGGRNTEAFFGQGTRLTVV.

There are a few counts of this clonotype. This CDR3 fails to terminate in the conserved phenylalanine or tryptophan, so it likely reflects a read error. The limits of the CDR3 on the DNA are not certain, so only TCRdb's listed CDR3 is given. The J gene is TRBJ2-5, the V gene TRBV5-4; the table's D call TRBD2 went unverified against the DNA. 12 amino acids form the CDR3, both terminal residues included. Per the germline V gene, CDR1 is SGHNT and CDR2 is YYREEE (reference sequence). The CDR3 loop is CASSLGSGGLRV.

This clonotype has just a few counts. The rearrangement uses TRBV24-1 and TRBJ1-5; TRBD1 aligns across 9 bases. Trimming removed 5 bases from V and 5 bases from J; junction bases left unmatched: 9. The CDR3 is 16 amino acids. CDR1 is KGHDR and CDR2 is SFDVKD in the germline V gene. The CDR3 DNA sequence: TGTGCCACCAGTGGAAACAGGGGGCTAGAGTATCAGCCCCAGCATTTT. This translates into CATSGNRGLEYQPQHF.

The J gene is TRBJ1-1, the V gene TRBV7-9, with no clear D. This CDR3 contains 15 residues. V shed 1 base and J shed 3 bases, with 12 bases lying between them. Per germline, CDR1 SEHNR and CDR2 FQNEAQ (reference sequence). CDR3 coding DNA: TGTGCCAGCAGCTTAGGAGCAGGCCGAGACACTGAAGCTTTCTTT. This encodes CASSLGAGRDTEAFF.

The genes are TRBV4-1 and TRBJ1-1; D is unresolved. The CDR3 sequence is 17 residues long. CDR1 and CDR2 (germline): MGHRA, YSYEKL. V was clipped by 0 bases and J by 4 bases, with 18 bases between them. The CDR3 nucleotides are TGCGCCAGCAGCCAAGATAGAAGCCTCTCGGGTATCACTGAAGCTTTCTTT. As protein: CASSQDRSLSGITEAFF.

Many counts were recorded for this clonotype. The chain recombines TRBV7-9 with TRBJ1-2; 7 bases match TRBD1. With 5 bases clipped from V and 8 bases from J, the junction kept 8 bases outside the gene matches. The CDR3 has 13 amino acids. CDR1 and CDR2 (germline): SEHNR, FQNEAQ (reference sequence). CDR3 nucleotides: TGTGCCAGCAGCGGGACAGAACGTCGGGGCTACACCTTC. It translates to CASSGTERRGYTF.

In regard to this clonotype: This may be a read error, as it is one base from a much larger clone. This chain links TRBV12-3 or TRBV12-4 with TRBJ1-1; D unresolved. V lost 10 bases and J lost 0, with 12 bases in between. This CDR3 is built from 13 residues. The DNA for the CDR3 is TGTGCCAACAGCCATTTCATGAACACTGAAGCTTTCTTT. Its translation: CANSHFMNTEAFF.